A selection of T cell receptor beta chains follows, all from one sample in a study of T-cell memory formation after mild COVID-19. MiXCR, applied by TCRdb to the 5' RACE reads, yields one record per CDR3 protein. The table lists 45,000 or so distinct CDR3 sequences, about 6.3% of them singletons. Sequencing was performed on PBMCs or a T cell subset sorted from them (not recorded which). The receptor set was obtained from an adult who had mild COVID-19 (a few samples of this study predate the infection). Cell type and time point are not known. The CDR3 runs from the conserved cysteine through the conserved F or W. D genes are given only for firm matches. Only some rows state a clone size, as once, few, many or a class for expanded clones.

>few|15|TRBV6-5|.|TRBJ1-3
CASSYSSGTGNTIYF
TGTGCCAGCAGTTACTCTTCAGGGACTGGAAACACCATATATTTT
>.|14|TRBV30|TRBD1|TRBJ2-7
CAWTRGQGAGEQYF
TGTGCCTGGACAAGGGGACAGGGGGCGGGAGAGCAGTACTTC
>many|18|TRBV12-3/TRBV12-4|.|TRBJ2-1
CASDSFGLGGSSYNEQFF
TGTGCCAGCGACAGTTTCGGTTTAGGGGGGAGCTCCTACAATGAGCAGTTCTTC
>many|15|TRBV7-2|.|TRBJ2-1
CASSLGRSTYNEQFF
TGTGCCAGCAGCTTAGGGCGGTCGACCTACAATGAGCAGTTCTTC
>many|14|TRBV6-5|TRBD1|TRBJ1-1
CASSHNRGDTEAFF
TGTGCCAGCAGTCACAACAGGGGGGACACTGAAGCTTTCTTT
>few|16|TRBV30|.|TRBJ1-5
CAWSVQGSHSNQPQHF
TGTGCCTGGAGTGTCCAGGGATCCCATAGCAATCAGCCCCAGCATTTT
>many|16|TRBV7-2|TRBD2|TRBJ2-3
CASSLVGSGRSDTQYF
TGTGCCAGCAGCTTAGTCGGTAGCGGGAGGTCAGATACGCAGTATTTT
>many|15|TRBV7-9|.|TRBJ2-1
CASSLSGAAYNEQFF
TGTGCCAGCAGCTTATCGGGGGCAGCCTACAATGAGCAGTTCTTC
>many|12|TRBV20-1|.|TRBJ1-5
CSARDGQSPQHF
TGCAGTGCTAGAGATGGGCAGAGTCCCCAGCATTTT
>.|15|TRBV19|.|TRBJ1-5
CASTRGSDSNQPQHF
TGTGCCAGTACTAGGGGCTCGGATAGCAATCAGCCCCAGCATTTT
>.|14|TRBV6-5|.|TRBJ1-4
CASSRTSTNEKLFF
TGTGCCAGCAGTCGCACCTCAACTAATGAAAAACTGTTTTTT
>.|14|TRBV27|.|TRBJ2-1
CASSIPMRRNEQFF
TGTGCCAGCAGTATCCCAATGAGGAGGAATGAGCAGTTCTTC
>.|17|TRBV7-3|TRBD1|TRBJ1-2
CASSLNHAGGDDYGYTF
TGTGCCAGCAGCTTAAATCATGCAGGGGGCGACGACTATGGCTACACCTTC
>many|11|TRBV29-1|.|TRBJ2-2
CSARGSGELFF
TGCAGCGCCAGGGGTTCCGGGGAGCTGTTTTTT
>.|14|TRBV24-1|.|TRBJ1-2
CATSDFGKNYGYTF
TGTGCCACCAGTGATTTTGGGAAGAACTATGGCTACACCTTC
>many|15|TRBV20-1|TRBD1|TRBJ1-1
CSARPGQGTYSGAFF
TGCAGTGCTAGGCCGGGACAGGGGACCTACTCTGGAGCTTTCTTT
>.|19|TRBV4-1|TRBD2|TRBJ2-3
CASSQTGRGLAGGTDTQYF
TGCGCCAGCAGCCAGACCGGCCGGGGACTAGCGGGAGGCACAGATACGCAGTATTTT
>few|17|TRBV19|.|TRBJ1-4
CASSSPVGAQTNEKLFF
TGTGCCAGTAGTTCTCCCGTCGGGGCACAAACTAATGAAAAACTGTTTTTT
>.|17|TRBV7-9|.|TRBJ1-5
CASSSPGDGYSNQPQHF
TGTGCCAGCAGCTCGCCAGGGGACGGATATAGCAATCAGCCCCAGCATTTT
>many|16|TRBV7-6|.|TRBJ2-5
CASSSQGGRGVVTQYF
TGTGCCAGCAGCTCCCAGGGGGGGAGAGGGGTTGTGACCCAGTACTTC
>many|15|TRBV24-1|.|TRBJ1-5
CATSGLTDSNQPQHF
TGTGCCACCAGTGGCCTGACAGATAGCAATCAGCCCCAGCATTTT
>many|18|TRBV11-2|.|TRBJ2-3
CASSLVSTGWSSTDTQYF
TGTGCCAGCAGCTTAGTTAGCACAGGGTGGTCTAGCACAGATACGCAGTATTTT
>.|12|TRBV2|.|TRBJ1-1
CASGGQNTEAFF
TGTGCCAGCGGGGGTCAAAACACTGAAGCTTTCTTT
>many|18|TRBV28|TRBD2|TRBJ2-5
CASSLMGAAGGPQETQYF
TGTGCCAGCAGTCTTATGGGGGCGGCGGGAGGGCCCCAAGAGACCCAGTACTTC
>.|15|TRBV18|.|TRBJ1-5
CASSLGRDSNQPQHF
TGTGCCAGCTCACTAGGCAGGGATAGCAATCAGCCCCAGCATTTT
>.|17|TRBV7-3|.|TRBJ2-2
CASSLLAGTPRTGELFF
TGTGCCAGCAGCTTATTGGCCGGGACTCCCAGAACCGGGGAGCTGTTTTTT
>many|13|TRBV5-1|.|TRBJ2-5
CASSWISQETQYF
TGCGCCAGCAGCTGGATCAGCCAAGAGACCCAGTACTTC
>many|18|TRBV6-6|TRBD2|TRBJ2-1
CASSPGLAGGEGYNEQFF
TGTGCCAGCAGTCCGGGACTAGCGGGAGGTGAGGGCTACAATGAGCAGTTCTTC
>few|14|TRBV2|TRBD2|TRBJ2-3
CASRVAGAGDTQYF
TGTGCCAGCAGGGTAGCGGGAGCGGGAGATACGCAGTATTTT
>.|12|TRBV20-1|.|TRBJ2-3
CSAAGPTDTQYF
TGCAGTGCCGCGGGGCCCACAGATACGCAGTATTTT
>many|14|TRBV13|.|TRBJ1-5
CASSSRRRDQPQHF
TGTGCCAGCAGCTCAAGACGGAGAGATCAGCCCCAGCATTTT
>.|15|TRBV15|.|TRBJ1-5
CATSKPQGNNQPQHF
TGTGCCACCAGCAAACCCCAGGGTAACAATCAGCCCCAGCATTTT
>.|14|TRBV6-4|TRBD2|TRBJ2-1
CASRPNAIAGDQFF
TGTGCCAGCAGACCCAACGCAATAGCGGGAGATCAGTTCTTC
>many|12|TRBV6-5|.|TRBJ1-1
CASSLRGREAFF
TGTGCCAGCAGCCTCCGGGGGAGGGAGGCTTTCTTT
>.|13|TRBV2|TRBD2|TRBJ2-1
CASSRGSLGEQFF
TGTGCCAGCAGTCGCGGGAGCCTGGGTGAGCAGTTCTTC
>many|17|TRBV4-1|TRBD1|TRBJ2-5
CASSQGHPGQGKETQYF
TGCGCCAGCAGCCAAGGGCATCCGGGACAGGGGAAAGAGACCCAGTACTTC
>many|15|TRBV27|.|TRBJ2-7
CASSSLDAVSYEQYF
TGTGCCAGCAGTTCCCTAGATGCGGTGTCCTACGAGCAGTACTTC
>many|12|TRBV12-3/TRBV12-4|.|TRBJ2-5
CASSLGVETQYF
TGTGCCAGCAGTTTAGGAGTTGAGACCCAGTACTTC
>.|12|TRBV7-6|.|TRBJ2-5
CASSLNWETQHF
TGTGCCAGCAGCTTAAATTGGGAGACCCAGCACTTC
>few|16|TRBV4-1|TRBD1|TRBJ2-2
CASSQVTGGNTGELFF
TGCGCCAGCAGCCAAGTGACAGGGGGAAACACCGGGGAGCTGTTTTTT
>.|15|TRBV3-1|TRBD1|TRBJ2-3
CASSIRDRGTDTQYF
TGTGCCAGCAGCATCCGGGACAGGGGAACAGATACGCAGTATTTT
>medium-sized|15|TRBV5-1|TRBD1|TRBJ2-1
CASSFREDRGTEQFF
TGCGCCAGCAGCTTCAGGGAGGACAGGGGTACTGAGCAGTTCTTC
>many|14|TRBV7-2|TRBD2|TRBJ2-4
CASSGGRVKNIQYF
TGTGCCAGCAGTGGCGGGAGAGTCAAAAACATTCAGTACTTC
>many|14|TRBV30|.|TRBJ2-1
CAWAGRTPYNEQFF
TGTGCCTGGGCCGGCAGGACGCCATACAATGAGCAGTTCTTC
>few|15|TRBV12-3/TRBV12-4|.|TRBJ2-6
CASSLSLSGANVLTF
TGTGCCAGCAGTTTATCTCTCTCTGGGGCCAACGTCCTGACTTTC
>many|14|TRBV6-2/TRBV6-3|.|TRBJ2-3
CASSDGTNTDTQYF
TGTGCCAGCAGTGACGGGACCAACACAGATACGCAGTATTTT
>.|12|TRBV29-1|.|TRBJ2-7
CSASGTTYEQYF
TGCAGCGCGTCTGGGACAACCTACGAGCAGTACTTC
>many|15|TRBV7-2|TRBD1|TRBJ2-5
CASSFNRGRGETQYF
TGTGCCAGCAGCTTTAACAGGGGGCGCGGAGAGACCCAGTACTTC
>many|17|TRBV5-1|TRBD1|TRBJ2-2
CASSGWTGTLNTGELFF
TGCGCCAGCAGCGGATGGACAGGGACGCTGAACACCGGGGAGCTGTTTTTT
>many|14|TRBV27|.|TRBJ2-2
CASKWQRNTGELFF
TGTGCCAGCAAGTGGCAGAGGAACACCGGGGAGCTGTTTTTT
>many|16|TRBV19|.|TRBJ2-7
CASSLRAGTQDYEQYF
TGTGCCAGTAGCCTAAGGGCCGGGACACAAGACTACGAGCAGTACTTC
>.|17|TRBV25-1|TRBD2|TRBJ2-3
CASSRRTSGGAGDTQYF
TGTGCCAGCAGTCGCCGAACTAGCGGGGGGGCCGGAGATACGCAGTATTTT